These 21 T cell receptor beta chains came from one sample sequenced in a study of CD8+CD57+ T cells in acquired aplastic anemia. Patients selected for sequencing had displayed CD8+CD57+ cell expansion by flow cytometry. Genomic DNA, the template, was used for profiling of the TCR beta VDJ and CDR3. Each CDR3 protein gets one entry after TCRdb re-called the reads with MiXCR. The top ten clones hold approximately 7.8% of a sample with about 240,000 distinct CDR3 sequences, approximately 45% of them seen once. The sample was sorted CD4+, CD8+, or CD8+CD57+ T cells (not recorded which) from PBMCs. The receptor source for this set is a human donor with aplastic anemia.

This clonotype was observed once. The rearrangement links TRBV7-6 to TRBJ1-1; D might be TRBD1 (6 bases). The CDR3 has 16 residues. V was pared by 7 bases and J by 0 bases, with 18 bases between. Germline V CDR1 and CDR2: SGHVS, FNYEAQ. The CDR3 sequence is CASTREGGGMNTEAFF. CDR3 bases: TGTGCCAGCACGCGTGAGGGGGGGGGGATGAACACTGAAGCTTTCTTT. Full variable domain (outside the CDR3, taken from reference TRBV7-6 and TRBJ1-1): GAGVSQSPRYKVTKRGQDVALRCDPISGHVSLYWYRQALGQGPEFLTYFNYEAQQDKSGLPNDRFSAERPEGSISTLTIQRTEQRDSAMYRCASTREGGGMNTEAFFGQGTRLTVV.

This rearrangement joins TRBV20-1 to TRBJ2-7; 7 positions match TRBD1. Germline CDR1 is DFQATT and CDR2 is SNEGSKA (reference sequence). Unmatched junction bases numbered 5, after V lost 6 bases and J lost 0 bases. The CDR3 has 13 residues. The CDR3 nucleotides are TGCAGTGCCACGGACAGGTTCTCCTACGAGCAGTACTTC. It translates to CSATDRFSYEQYF.

This clonotype was seen only a few times. This may be a read error, as it is one base from a much larger clone. This chain connects TRBV7-2 to TRBJ2-7; 9 nucleotides line up with TRBD1. The germline V gene encodes CDR1 SGHTA and CDR2 FQGNSA. This CDR3 has 15 amino acids. The CDR3 DNA is TGTGCCGGCAGCTTAAGGACAGGGGAGTTGAGCGAGCAGTACTTC. Translated, it gives CAGSLRTGELSEQYF.

This chain connects TRBV6-2 or TRBV6-3 to TRBJ1-5; D remains unclear. The germline V gene has CDR1 MNHEY and CDR2 SVGEGT. There are 15 residues in the CDR3. V lost 0 bases and J lost 4, with 10 bases in between. In DNA form, the CDR3 reads TGTGCCAGCAGTTACTCGGTGTCACCTAATCAGCCCCAGCATTTT. This sequence encodes CASSYSVSPNQPQHF.

The chain combines TRBV11-2 with TRBJ2-7; TRBD1 might be the D (6 bases). The germline CDR1 and CDR2 sequences are SGHAT and FQNNGV. The CDR3 has 12 amino acids. V lost 4 bases, J lost 6 bases, and 10 bases lay in between. The CDR3 reads CASSSTGFEQYF. In nucleotides, the CDR3 is TGTGCCAGCAGCTCCACAGGGTTCGAGCAGTACTTC.

This rearrangement joins TRBV27 to TRBJ2-7; 7 bases match TRBD1. The V segment lost 3 bases and the J segment 3 bases; nucleotides outside the gene matches: 8. This CDR3 is built from 15 residues. Germline loops: CDR1 MNHEY, CDR2 SMNVEV (reference sequence). The CDR3 bases are TGTGCCAGCAGTTTGGCCGGGACAGATTTCTACGAGCAGTACTTC. Its translation is CASSLAGTDFYEQYF.

This clonotype showed up many times. The chain carries TRBV2 and TRBJ1-4, with 8 bases that match TRBD1. This CDR3 comprises 17 residues. Germline V gene sequence: CDR1 SNHLY, CDR2 FYNNEI. V shed 2 bases, J shed 0 bases, and the junction held 5 bases outside the gene matches. The CDR3 nucleotides are TGTGCCAGCAGTGAATACCCGACAGGGGCAACTAATGAAAAACTGTTTTTT. This codes for CASSEYPTGATNEKLFF.

This clonotype was recorded at least ten times. The chain employs TRBV20-1 and TRBJ2-7, with 8 bases matching TRBD2. V trimming: 6 bases; J trimming: 6 bases; junction bases outside the gene matches: 16. In germline, CDR1 is DFQATT, CDR2 SNEGSKA (reference sequence). The CDR3 is 15 amino acids. The CDR3 reads CSAWGAGDIFGEQYF. CDR3 nucleotides: TGCAGTGCCTGGGGAGCGGGGGATATATTCGGCGAGCAGTACTTC.

This clonotype came up many times. The chain carries TRBV24-1 and TRBJ2-2; perhaps TRBD2 as D (6 bases). Trimming left V 2 bases short and J 1 base short, with 10 bases between. There are 16 residues in the CDR3. In germline, CDR1 is KGHDR, CDR2 SFDVKD. The CDR3: CATSDWGGRNTGELFF. The DNA for the CDR3 is TGTGCCACCAGTGATTGGGGAGGTCGGAACACCGGGGAGCTGTTTTTT.

The chain joins TRBV27 to TRBJ1-5; TRBD1 might be the D (6 bases). The CDR3 extends over 14 amino acids. Trimming stripped 5 bases from V and 5 bases from J, with 13 bases between. CDR1 is MNHEY, CDR2 SMNVEV, per germline (reference sequence). The chain's CDR3 is CASSPGTRDQPQHF. The CDR3 DNA follows: TGTGCCAGCAGTCCAGGGACAAGGGATCAGCCCCAGCATTTT.

This clonotype was counted many times. The chain recombines TRBV12-3 or TRBV12-4 with TRBJ1-2; 7 nucleotides agree with TRBD1. The CDR3 is made up of 14 amino acids. J gave up 8 bases and V 2 bases, and 8 bases lay outside the gene matches. Here the CDR3 DNA reads TGTGCCAGCAGTTTAAGCAGGGGGTGGGAAGGCTACACCTTC. Translated: CASSLSRGWEGYTF.

The chain uses TRBV6-2 or TRBV6-3 and TRBJ2-2, with D perhaps matching TRBD1 or TRBD2 (6 bases each). Germline CDR1 MNHEY, CDR2 SVGEGT. V was trimmed by 6 bases and J by 3 bases, leaving 14 bases between them. This CDR3 has 15 amino acids. CDR3 region: CASRVPGADTGELFF. The DNA for the CDR3 is TGTGCCAGCAGGGTGCCGGGGGCGGACACCGGGGAGCTGTTTTTT.

This clonotype was seen only a few times. This chain uses TRBV7-7 with TRBJ2-1, with D perhaps matching TRBD1 (6 bases). Per germline, CDR1 SSHAT and CDR2 FNYEAQ (reference sequence). The CDR3 runs to 14 residues. The ends were cut back, 6 bases at V and 4 bases at J, with 13 bases in the middle. CDR3 amino acids: CASSRGGPYNEQFF. The CDR3 DNA is TGTGCCAGCAGTCGAGGGGGTCCGTACAATGAGCAGTTCTTC.

The table lists this clonotype with many counts. V and J are TRBV19 and TRBJ2-1, with TRBD2 identical over 9 bases. Looked up from germline, CDR1 is LNHDA and CDR2 is SQIVND (reference sequence). With V trimmed by 4 bases and J by 2 bases, 0 bases remained unmatched. This CDR3 is 14 amino acids long. CDR3: CASSSGGAYNEQFF. The DNA of the CDR3 is TGTGCCAGTAGTAGCGGGGGGGCCTACAATGAGCAGTTCTTC.

The chain combines TRBV19 with TRBJ2-1, with 12 nucleotides matching TRBD2. This CDR3 region has 23 residues. Per germline, CDR1 LNHDA and CDR2 SQIVND (reference sequence). V shed 5 bases, J shed 7 bases, and the junction held 30 bases outside the gene matches. CDR3 nucleotides: TGTGCCAGTAGTCCACCCCCGGGTAACCGGGACAGGGCGACTAGCGGGAGTGTGAATGAGCAGTTCTTC. Translating it yields CASSPPPGNRDRATSGSVNEQFF.

About this clonotype: A much larger clone lies one base from this, so it may be a read error. The chain uses TRBV4-1 and TRBJ2-7, with TRBD2 matching over 9 bases. Germline values: CDR1 MGHRA, CDR2 YSYEKL. CDR3 size: 19 residues. With V trimmed by 5 bases and J by 0 bases, 17 bases remained unmatched. In DNA form, the CDR3 reads TGCGCCAGCAGCTTCCGACCAGCGGGAGGCTTAGCTAGCTCCTACGAGCAGTACTTC. It codes for CASSFRPAGGLASSYEQYF.

V usage is TRBV4-2 and J usage is TRBJ2-5; D gene ambiguous. Trimming shortened V by 0 bases and J by 7 bases, and 15 bases separated the two germline ends. The CDR3 spans 15 residues. Germline V gene sequence: CDR1 LGHNA, CDR2 YNFKEQ. The chain's CDR3 is CASSQEEGSSGTQYF. The CDR3 nucleotides are TGTGCCAGCAGCCAAGAAGAAGGGTCCTCAGGGACCCAGTACTTC.

This clonotype was found a few times. This chain uses TRBV6-6 with TRBJ1-1; a weak D match, TRBD1 (6 bases). With 2 bases removed from V and 7 bases from J, the gap between germline ends came to 14 bases. The CDR3 covers 14 residues. Germline V gives CDR1 MNHNY, CDR2 SVGAGI (reference sequence). In DNA, the CDR3 is TGTGCCAGCAGTTACCGGACAGCTCTTTTTGAAGCTTTCTTT. Translating gives CASSYRTALFEAFF.

At least ten counts were recorded for this clonotype. This rearrangement joins TRBV20-1 to TRBJ1-3; D remains unclear. Trimming stripped 4 bases from V and 2 bases from J, with 9 bases between. Germline V gene sequence: CDR1 DFQATT, CDR2 SNEGSKA (reference sequence). CDR3 length: 13 amino acids. The CDR3 sequence is CSATEAAGNTIYF. CDR3 sequence (DNA): TGCAGTGCTACAGAGGCGGCTGGAAACACCATATATTTT.

The genes are TRBV4-1 and TRBJ1-1; D might be TRBD1 (5 bases). The CDR3 loop spans 14 amino acids. Between the trimmed V and J ends, which lost 0 bases and 4 bases, there was a span of 9 bases. Germline V CDR1 and CDR2: MGHRA, YSYEKL. This chain's CDR3 is CASSQEWGGTEAFF. The CDR3 DNA reads as TGCGCCAGCAGCCAAGAGTGGGGGGGCACTGAAGCTTTCTTT.

The J gene is TRBJ1-2, the V gene TRBV6-6, with 7 bases matching TRBD1. Trimming removed 6 bases from V and 5 bases from J; junction bases left unmatched: 6. Germline values: CDR1 MNHNY, CDR2 SVGAGI (reference sequence). This CDR3 has 13 amino acids. CDR3 in amino acids: CASRSGTAYGYTF. The CDR3 DNA sequence: TGTGCCAGCAGATCCGGGACAGCGTATGGCTACACCTTC.